The next 27 T cell receptor beta chains were all read from a single sample in a study of T cells in Graves' hyperthyroidism and ophthalmopathy (dated by TCRdb to between 2018 and 2021). The method was multiplex PCR. Data came from an Illumina HiSeq 2000. The TCR beta CDR3 regions were amplified from the RNA transcripts. For the first round of RT-PCR on the TCR CDR3, the HTBI primer set was used together with the Qiagen OneStep RT-PCR kit. TCRdb handled the public reads itself, with Q25 trimming in fastp and clone calling in MiXCR, and kept productive beta chains. CDR3 protein duplicates are merged, each entry listing the most common genes and DNA. Present in this sample are hundreds of thousands of distinct CDR3 sequences, roughly 40% of which were seen just once. Around 10% of the sample is held by the ten biggest clonotypes. The sample taken for sequencing was blood. All receptors come from a man in his late teens or twenties with Graves' hyperthyroidism.

The gene calls are TRBV5-6 and TRBJ1-1, with D perhaps TRBD1 (5 bases). This CDR3 region has 14 residues. Germline values: CDR1 SGHDT, CDR2 YYEEEE. With 3 bases removed from V and 6 bases from J, the gap between germline ends came to 15 bases. The CDR3 nucleotides are TGTGCCAGCAGCTCGACAGAATTCAGGGCTGAAGCTTTCTTT. Translated: CASSSTEFRAEAFF.

The chain links TRBV12-5 to TRBJ2-6; D is unresolved. CDR1 and CDR2 from the germline V gene are LGHNT and FRNRAP. Trimming stripped 5 bases from V and 4 bases from J, with 3 bases between. The CDR3 consists of 12 residues. The CDR3 here is CASGHGANVLTF. For the CDR3, the DNA is TGTGCTAGTGGTCACGGGGCCAACGTCCTGACTTTC.

Many counts were recorded for this clonotype. The gene calls are TRBV19 and TRBJ1-6; no clear D gene. Deletions cut 8 bases from V and 4 bases from J, with 12 bases between. The CDR3 runs 14 residues. The germline gives CDR1 LNHDA, CDR2 SQIVND (reference sequence). The chain's CDR3 is CASQDGVYNSPLHF. Written as DNA, the CDR3 is TGTGCCAGTCAGGACGGGGTTTATAATTCACCCCTCCACTTT.

This clonotype was recorded once. The chain combines TRBV19 with TRBJ1-5, with 7 bases aligning to TRBD1. Losses at the gene ends were 5 bases for V and 4 bases for J; bases not matched to a gene: 17. Per the germline V gene, CDR1 is LNHDA and CDR2 is SQIVND (reference sequence). The CDR3 totals 18 residues. In nucleotides, the CDR3 is TGTGCCAGTAGTGCCCGACAGGGAAGAGGGGTCCTAAATCAGCCCCAGCATTTT. Protein: CASSARQGRGVLNQPQHF.

The rearrangement joins TRBV7-2 to TRBJ2-7; D is undetermined. CDR3 size: 13 residues. Trimming cost V 6 bases and J 5 bases, with 14 bases left between them. Germline CDR1 and CDR2: SGHTA and FQGNSA. CDR3 sequence: CASSFARLNEQYF. Here the CDR3 DNA reads TGTGCCAGCAGTTTCGCACGGTTGAACGAGCAGTACTTC.

This clonotype came up many times. J is TRBJ1-5 and V is TRBV2; a weak D match, TRBD1 (6 bases). CDR1 and CDR2 from the germline V gene are SNHLY and FYNNEI. Trimming stripped 7 bases from V and 0 bases from J, with 10 bases between. This CDR3 has 14 amino acids. DNA for the CDR3: TGTGCCAGCAAGGACAGTTATAGCAATCAGCCCCAGCATTTT. Translating gives CASKDSYSNQPQHF.

V gene TRBV5-1 combines with J gene TRBJ2-5; TRBD2 might be the D (6 bases). Germline CDR1 SGHRS, CDR2 YFSETQ. This CDR3 is 16 amino acids long. Deletions cut 3 bases from V and 2 bases from J, with 17 bases between. The chain's CDR3 is CASSSGSRGNQETQYF. Here the CDR3 DNA reads TGCGCCAGCAGCTCCGGGAGTAGGGGAAATCAAGAGACCCAGTACTTC.

The chain joins TRBV19 to TRBJ2-6; a weak D match, TRBD1 (7 bases). Germline assignment: CDR1 LNHDA and CDR2 SQIVND (reference sequence). Trimming took off 4 bases at V and 2 bases at J, with 12 bases between the two ends. CDR3 length equals 16 residues. The CDR3 region has the DNA TGTGCCAGTAGTAGCTCCAGGGGGGCTGGGGCCAACGTCCTGACTTTC. As protein: CASSSSRGAGANVLTF.

At least ten counts were recorded for this clonotype. J is TRBJ2-2 and V is TRBV7-9; D uncertain. With 0 bases removed from V and 4 bases from J, the gap between germline ends came to 9 bases. CDR3 size: 15 residues. CDR1 and CDR2 from the germline V gene are SEHNR and FQNEAQ (reference sequence). CDR3 region: CASSLAGLSTGELFF. For the CDR3, the DNA is TGTGCCAGCAGCTTAGCGGGGTTGAGCACCGGGGAGCTGTTTTTT. The full variable domain, completed using reference TRBV7-9 and TRBJ2-2, is DTGVSQNPRHKITKRGQNVTFRCDPISEHNRLYWYRQTLGQGPEFLTYFQNEAQLEKSRLLSDRFSAERPKGSFSTLEIQRTEQGDSAMYLCASSLAGLSTGELFFGEGSRLTVL.

In this sample, this clonotype turned up once. This sequence joins TRBV2 and TRBJ1-1; D remains unclear. The ends were cut back, 3 bases at V and 4 bases at J, with 15 bases in the middle. Germline V gene data show CDR1 as SNHLY and CDR2 as FYNNEI. The CDR3 extends over 15 amino acids. CDR3 sequence (DNA): TGTGCCAGCAGTGAGGTTGGACTGGTGGCCACTGAAGCTTTCTTT. Protein sequence: CASSEVGLVATEAFF.

The chain couples TRBV7-2 to TRBJ2-5; possibly TRBD1 for D (6 bases). The J call may be wrong; the DNA end is better matched by TRBJ2-7. This CDR3 has 14 residues. Germline V lookup: CDR1 SGHTA, CDR2 FQGNSA. The CDR3 bases are TGTGCCAGCAGCCAAGAACGCAGGGGACACGAGCAGTACTTC. It specifies CASSQERRGHEQYF.

This clonotype occurred once. A read error may account for a junction end that differs from germline. The chain has TRBV9 and TRBJ2-5, with 9 bases aligning to TRBD1. CDR1 and CDR2 from the germline V gene are SGDLS and YYNGEE. CDR3 length: 14 residues. The CDR3 loop is CASSAGQGGETQCF. For the CDR3, the DNA is TGTGCCAGCAGCGCGGGACAGGGAGGAGAGACCCAGTGCTTC.

This clonotype was recorded at least ten times. The chain is built from TRBV7-8 and TRBJ1-5; 7 nucleotides align to TRBD1. The CDR3 is made up of 14 amino acids. In germline, CDR1 is SGHVS, CDR2 FQNEAQ. With 5 bases clipped from V and 9 bases from J, the junction kept 10 bases outside the gene matches. The CDR3, as DNA: TGTGCCAGCAGCGACAGGGACGGGCGGCGGCCCCAGCATTTT. The encoded protein is CASSDRDGRRPQHF.

On this clonotype itself: At one end the junction does not follow the germline gene, possibly because of a read error. J is TRBJ1-1 and V is TRBV7-3; 7 bases are a match to TRBD1. Germline-derived CDR1 and CDR2 are SGHTA and FQGTGA. There are 17 residues in the CDR3. In nucleotides, the CDR3 is TGCGCCAGCAGCCAAGATGGATTCGGGACAGAGAACACTGAAGCTTTCTTT. Protein product: CASSQDGFGTENTEAFF.

Remarks on this clonotype: A read error may account for a junction end that differs from germline. This rearrangement joins TRBV10-3 to TRBJ2-2; no reliable D call. Per the germline V gene, CDR1 is ENHRY and CDR2 is SYGVKD. This CDR3 comprises 12 residues. In nucleotides, the CDR3 is TGTGCCGTCAGACCCTCTTCCGGGGAGCTGTTTTTT. The encoded protein is CAVRPSSGELFF.

This chain links TRBV6-5 with TRBJ2-5, with D hard to call. The CDR3 loop spans 13 amino acids. From germline, CDR1 is MNHEY and CDR2 SVGAGI. Trimming took off 6 bases at V and 1 base at J, with 9 bases between the two ends. The CDR3 protein is CASRFRVQETQYF. The CDR3 DNA is TGTGCCAGCAGATTCCGGGTCCAAGAGACCCAGTACTTC.

The chain combines TRBV20-1 with TRBJ2-7; D perhaps matches TRBD2 (7 bases). Trimming shortened V by 4 bases and J by 0 bases, and 19 bases separated the two germline ends. Germline V gene data show CDR1 as DFQATT and CDR2 as SNEGSKA (reference sequence). CDR3 length equals 16 residues. Here the CDR3 DNA reads TGCAGTGCTAAGGGGGGGAGGAGGGATCCCTCCTACGAGCAGTACTTC. Protein sequence: CSAKGGRRDPSYEQYF.

This chain joins TRBV12-3 or TRBV12-4 and TRBJ1-4, with D possibly matching TRBD1 (5 bases). CDR3 length equals 14 residues. The V and J ends lost 5 bases and 8 bases respectively, with 15 bases between them. This chain's CDR3 is CASSERRGREKLFF. CDR3 bases: TGTGCCAGCAGTGAACGGAGGGGAAGAGAAAAACTGTTTTTT.

The V call is TRBV6-1, the J call TRBJ2-7; no definite D call. The germline gives CDR1 MNHNS, CDR2 SASEGT. Trimming cost V 6 bases and J 0 bases, with 9 bases left between them. This CDR3 is built from 13 residues. In DNA, the CDR3 is TGTGCCAGCAGACAGTTGGACTCCTACGAGCAGTACTTC. Its protein is CASRQLDSYEQYF.

The sample holds a few counts of this clonotype. This chain links TRBV7-9 with TRBJ2-7; D uncertain. Trimming cost V 5 bases and J 0 bases, with 8 bases left between them. Germline V gene lookup returns CDR1 SEHNR and CDR2 FQNEAQ (reference sequence). The CDR3 sequence is 13 residues long. CDR3 sequence reads: CASSTTASYEQYF. CDR3 DNA: TGTGCCAGCAGCACCACAGCCTCCTACGAGCAGTACTTC.

This clonotype has a single count. CDR3 coding DNA: TGTGCCACCAGCAGCCAATGGACAGGGGGCACTGAAGCTTTCTTT. Its translation is CATSSQWTGGTEAFF. V is TRBV15 and J is TRBJ1-1; 10 bases are shared with TRBD1. Per the germline V gene, CDR1 is LNHNV and CDR2 is YYDKDF (reference sequence). This CDR3 is 15 amino acids long. The J segment lost 4 bases and the V segment lost 3 bases, leaving 5 bases of the junction unmatched.

The chain uses TRBV9 and TRBJ1-5; 9 nucleotides align to TRBD1. This CDR3 is 12 amino acids long. Losses at the gene ends were 7 bases for V and 7 bases for J; bases not matched to a gene: 3. Germline CDR1 SGDLS, CDR2 YYNGEE. The CDR3 DNA sequence: TGTGCCAGCTTGGACAGGGGACAGCCCCAGCATTTT. It translates to CASLDRGQPQHF. Looking up the rest from reference TRBV9 and TRBJ1-5 gives the full variable domain: DSGVTQTPKHLITATGQRVTLRCSPRSGDLSVYWYQQSLDQGLQFLIQYYNGEERAKGNILERFSAQQFPDLHSELNLSSLELGDSALYFCASLDRGQPQHFGDGTRLSIL.

The chain employs TRBV10-3 and TRBJ2-2; D call uncertain. Germline V CDR1 and CDR2: ENHRY, SYGVKD. This CDR3 spans 17 amino acids. V lost 5 bases and J 0 bases, leaving 16 bases between the germline ends. This CDR3 reads CAISSQQVGANTGELFF. CDR3 DNA sequence: TGTGCCATCAGTTCTCAGCAGGTCGGAGCGAACACCGGGGAGCTGTTTTTT.

This chain links TRBV2 with TRBJ1-2; D ambiguous. Germline V gives CDR1 SNHLY, CDR2 FYNNEI. The V and J ends lost 5 bases and 0 bases respectively, with 16 bases between them. The CDR3 extends over 16 amino acids. The chain's CDR3 is CASSSTVEEANYGYTF. The CDR3 DNA is TGTGCCAGCAGTTCCACGGTAGAGGAAGCTAACTATGGCTACACCTTC.

This clonotype was found a few times. This chain joins TRBV6-4 and TRBJ1-2, with 7 nucleotides matching TRBD1. After removal of 2 bases from V and 4 bases from J, the junction contained 4 bases not matched to a gene. Per germline, CDR1 MRHNA and CDR2 SNTAGT. There are 14 residues in the CDR3. The CDR3 spells CASSDTGQRYGYTF. The CDR3 nucleotides read TGTGCCAGCAGTGACACGGGACAGCGCTATGGCTACACCTTC.

In this sample, this clonotype turned up a few times. The V and J genes are TRBV5-4 and TRBJ2-7, with 8 bases fitting TRBD2. V shed 4 bases, J shed 2 bases, and the junction held 8 bases outside the gene matches. The CDR3 loop spans 15 amino acids. Germline loops: CDR1 SGHNT, CDR2 YYREEE (reference sequence). DNA for the CDR3: TGTGCCAGCAGCCCCGGCGGGAGGACCACCTACGAGCAGTACTTC. Its translation is CASSPGGRTTYEQYF.

This clonotype was observed many times. The V and J genes are TRBV15 and TRBJ1-6; no definite D call. This CDR3 spans 15 amino acids. V lost 4 bases, J lost 10 bases, and 17 bases lay in between. Germline V gene data show CDR1 as LNHNV and CDR2 as YYDKDF (reference sequence). The CDR3 spells CATSMDPGIGSPLHF. The CDR3 coding sequence is TGTGCCACCAGCATGGACCCAGGTATCGGCTCACCCCTCCACTTT.